This entry lists 19 T cell receptor beta chains sequenced from one sample in a study of T cells after yellow fever vaccination (dated by TCRdb to about 2019). The treatment or condition label on this specimen signifies: live attenuated yellow fever vaccine strain. Library prep was done by 5' RACE. Sequencing used an Illumina HiSeq 2500. TCRdb trimmed public reads at Q25 via fastp, called clones via MiXCR and kept in-frame beta chains. Here each entry gathers all rows of one CDR3 protein and keeps the most common genes and DNA. The sample has around 110,000 distinct CDR3 sequences on record, under 9% of them singletons. Of the sample, around 25% falls within the top ten clones. The sequencing used CD8+ T cells sorted from PBMCs, collected 45 days after the yellow fever booster vaccination. These TCRs come from a man in his thirties or forties who received the YFV17D yellow fever vaccine.

This sequence joins TRBV29-1 and TRBJ2-5, with D perhaps matching TRBD2 (6 bases). CDR1 SQVTM and CDR2 ANQGSEA come from the germline V gene. Between the trimmed V and J ends, which lost 4 bases and 1 base, there was a span of 7 bases. The CDR3 length is 12 residues. CDR3 in DNA: TGCAGCGTTGTGGAGGGCCAAGAGACCCAGTACTTC. Translated: CSVVEGQETQYF. Full variable domain (missing parts from reference TRBV29-1 and TRBJ2-5): SAVISQKPSRDICQRGTSLTIQCQVDSQVTMMFWYRQQPGQSLTLIATANQGSEATYESGFVIDKFPISRPNLTFSTLTVSNMSPEDSSIYLCSVVEGQETQYFGPGTRLLVL.

This clonotype was observed a handful of times. The chain has TRBV4-3 and TRBJ1-2, with 8 bases fitting TRBD1. The junction had 13 bases not matched to a gene; V was cut back by 1 base and J by 6 bases. This CDR3 contains 17 residues. The germline CDR1 and CDR2 sequences are LGHNA and YSLEER. The CDR3 reads CASSQAVAGGDFDGYTF. CDR3 nucleotide sequence: TGCGCCAGCAGCCAAGCTGTGGCAGGGGGCGATTTCGATGGCTACACCTTC.

About this clonotype itself: Since a much larger clone is just one base distant, this may be a read error. The V call is TRBV6-4, the J call TRBJ2-7; D is uncertain. This CDR3 has 15 residues. CDR1 MRHNA and CDR2 SNTAGT come from the germline V gene. Trimming cost V 3 bases and J 3 bases, with 15 bases left between them. For the CDR3, the DNA is TGTGCCAGCAGTGAAGGAATGCCTAGGTACTACGAGCAGTACTTC. Protein product: CASSEGMPRYYEQYF.

Ten or more counts support this clonotype. The V gene is TRBV27, the J gene TRBJ2-7; 7 bases align to TRBD1. The germline CDR1 and CDR2 sequences are MNHEY and SMNVEV (reference sequence). There are 13 residues in the CDR3. The V segment lost 6 bases and the J segment 2 bases; nucleotides outside the gene matches: 4. The CDR3 here is CASSYGTAYEQYF. The DNA for the CDR3 is TGTGCCAGCAGCTACGGGACAGCCTACGAGCAGTACTTC.

This clonotype was observed at least ten times. This chain joins TRBV28 and TRBJ2-1; 9 bases line up with TRBD1. The germline gives CDR1 MDHEN, CDR2 SYDVKM. Trimming at V came to 5 bases and at J to 2 bases, leaving 10 bases not matched to a gene. The CDR3 extends over 17 amino acids. The CDR3 DNA sequence: TGTGCCAGCAGTAGAACAGGGGGCGAGCTCCCCTACAATGAGCAGTTCTTC. This translates into CASSRTGGELPYNEQFF.

This clonotype was observed at least ten times. The chain joins TRBV7-9 to TRBJ1-2; D is perhaps TRBD1 (5 bases). V lost 0 bases, J lost 4 bases, and 9 bases lay in between. The CDR3 is made up of 14 amino acids. CDR1 and CDR2 from the germline V gene are SEHNR and FQNEAQ (reference sequence). The CDR3 nucleotides read TGTGCCAGCAGCTTAGCTGGGGGAGGCTATGGCTACACCTTC. It codes for CASSLAGGGYGYTF.

At least ten counts were recorded for this clonotype. V usage is TRBV7-6 and J usage is TRBJ2-3; D is uncertain. V shed 1 base and J shed 4 bases, with 18 bases lying between them. This CDR3 spans 17 amino acids. Germline V CDR1 and CDR2: SGHVS, FNYEAQ. The CDR3 DNA reads as TGTGCCAGCAGCTTAGAGGTTCTACCAACGACCCCAGATACGCAGTATTTT. Translating it yields CASSLEVLPTTPDTQYF. Complete variable domain (other parts from reference TRBV7-6 and TRBJ2-3): GAGVSQSPRYKVTKRGQDVALRCDPISGHVSLYWYRQALGQGPEFLTYFNYEAQQDKSGLPNDRFSAERPEGSISTLTIQRTEQRDSAMYRCASSLEVLPTTPDTQYFGPGTRLTVL.

This clonotype was detected many times. This chain joins TRBV9 and TRBJ2-3; no reliable D call. Trimming took off 0 bases at V and 5 bases at J, with 4 bases between the two ends. Germline CDR1 and CDR2: SGDLS and YYNGEE. The CDR3 is 12 residues long. CDR3 in amino acids: CASSVGGDTQYF. The CDR3 DNA reads TGTGCCAGCAGCGTAGGTGGAGATACGCAGTATTTT.

The chain is built from TRBV12-3 or TRBV12-4 and TRBJ2-3; D unclear. This CDR3 comprises 11 residues. V was cut by 7 bases and J by 2 bases, with 4 bases left in between. The CDR3 region is CASTDTDTQYF. CDR3 DNA: TGTGCCAGCACCGACACAGATACGCAGTATTTT.

This clonotype was recorded a few times. The V gene is TRBV29-1, the J gene TRBJ2-7; D might be TRBD1 (6 bases). V was shortened by 5 bases and J by 3 bases, with 11 bases between the two germline ends. The CDR3 runs 12 residues. Germline V gene data show CDR1 as SQVTM and CDR2 as ANQGSEA. This CDR3 reads CSVMEGGYEQYF. The CDR3 DNA reads TGCAGCGTTATGGAAGGGGGCTACGAGCAGTACTTC.

This chain joins TRBV27 and TRBJ1-5; TRBD1 agrees at 10 bases. Per germline, CDR1 MNHEY and CDR2 SMNVEV (reference sequence). Trimming removed 5 bases from V and 3 bases from J; junction bases left unmatched: 1. The CDR3 has 14 amino acids. The CDR3 coding sequence is TGTGCCAGCAGTGGACAGGGGGACAATCAGCCCCAGCATTTT. This gives the protein CASSGQGDNQPQHF.

Ten or more counts support this clonotype. The chain is built from TRBV20-1 and TRBJ2-3; TRBD2 aligns across 11 bases. V shed 1 base and J 4 bases; nucleotides not matched to a gene: 4. The germline V gene encodes CDR1 DFQATT and CDR2 SNEGSKA (reference sequence). The CDR3 loop spans 15 amino acids. CDR3 bases: TGCAGTGCTAGAGTAACTAGCGGGGGTGCAGATACGCAGTATTTT. As protein: CSARVTSGGADTQYF.

This sequence joins TRBV9 and TRBJ2-2; weak D call: TRBD2 (5 bases). The CDR3 sequence is 13 residues long. V shed 0 bases and J shed 7 bases, with 7 bases lying between them. Germline-derived CDR1 and CDR2 are SGDLS and YYNGEE. The CDR3 sequence is CASSVVGSGELFF. Here the CDR3 DNA reads TGTGCCAGCAGCGTAGTGGGGAGCGGGGAGCTGTTTTTT.

This clonotype has ten or more counts. The chain carries TRBV10-3 and TRBJ2-3; 8 bases align to TRBD2. CDR1 ENHRY and CDR2 SYGVKD come from the germline V gene. Trimming cost V 5 bases and J 2 bases; bases outside gene matches: 12. The CDR3 sequence is 17 residues long. CDR3 amino acids: CAISLEPLAGITDTQYF. The CDR3 DNA is TGTGCCATCAGTCTTGAGCCATTAGCGGGGATCACAGATACGCAGTATTTT.

This clonotype was found many times. This chain connects TRBV5-5 to TRBJ2-3; D is possibly TRBD1 (5 bases). V gave up 2 bases and J gave up 5 bases, with 12 bases separating them. CDR3 length: 14 residues. CDR1 and CDR2 (germline): SGHKS, YYEKEE (reference sequence). CDR3 bases: TGTGCCAGCAGCTTCCTCAGGGTTGAAGATACGCAGTATTTT. It translates to CASSFLRVEDTQYF. Complete variable domain (other parts from reference TRBV5-5 and TRBJ2-3): DAGVTQSPTHLIKTRGQQVTLRCSPISGHKSVSWYQQVLGQGPQFIFQYYEKEERGRGNFPDRFSARQFPNYSSELNVNALLLGDSALYLCASSFLRVEDTQYFGPGTRLTVL.

This clonotype was found many times. The chain has TRBV5-6 and TRBJ2-1; maybe TRBD2 (5 bases). Germline V gives CDR1 SGHDT, CDR2 YYEEEE. The CDR3 consists of 16 residues. V was pared by 1 base and J by 4 bases, with 15 bases between. As DNA, the CDR3 is TGTGCCAGCAGCTTGTGGGTAATAGCGAAATACAATGAGCAGTTCTTC. It codes for CASSLWVIAKYNEQFF.

Only a few counts were recorded for this clonotype. The V call is TRBV10-3, the J call TRBJ2-1, with 7 bases identical to TRBD1. The germline CDR1 and CDR2 sequences are ENHRY and SYGVKD. V lost 2 bases, J lost 8 bases, and 9 bases stayed unmatched. The CDR3 runs to 15 residues. The CDR3 spells CAISEGDSRLDEQFF. The CDR3 DNA sequence: TGTGCCATCAGTGAGGGGGACAGCCGCTTGGATGAGCAGTTCTTC.

There are many counts of this clonotype. This chain connects TRBV20-1 to TRBJ2-7; D is unclear. The CDR3 has 11 amino acids. The V end lost 7 bases, the J end lost 1 base, and 8 bases lay between the germline ends. Germline-derived CDR1 and CDR2 are DFQATT and SNEGSKA (reference sequence). The CDR3 DNA reads as TGCAGTGTTCCCGAGTCCTACGAGCAGTACTTC. It specifies CSVPESYEQYF.

J is TRBJ2-2 and V is TRBV7-2; D might be TRBD2 (5 bases). This CDR3 has 13 residues. Trimming pared 5 bases from V and 6 bases from J, leaving 10 bases between. CDR1 and CDR2 from the germline V gene are SGHTA and FQGNSA. CDR3 protein: CASSLTRAGELFF. The CDR3 coding sequence is TGTGCCAGCAGCCTTACTAGGGCCGGGGAGCTGTTTTTT.